This TCR beta chain was observed in a study of regulatory dendritic cells for organ transplantation. Study-wide background: Day 6 dendritic cell cultures were stimulated with LPS. Findings and caveats of the study: Memory CD8+ T cells were the most oligoclonal; naive cells were highly diverse.

As for this clone: Its antigen is still unknown.

Sorted T cells were CFSE-labeled and cultured more than 4 days with allogeneic regulatory or mature dendritic cells at 1:10. CD4+ or CD8+ T cells were sorted as naive CD45RA+ or memory CD45RO+. Sequencing used immunoSEQ multiplex PCR; TCRdb keeps in-frame clones, though not all of them. The table shows around 8,000 clones, with about 70% occurring only once. Germline CDR1 and CDR2: SQVTM and ANQGSEA. CDR3 length: 13 residues. V lost 5 bases to trimming and J lost 3 bases; unmatched junction nucleotides: 4. Sequenced material: memory CD4+ T cells from blood cultured with dendritic cells. Subset denoted: CD45RO+ memory T cells. The chain carries TRBV29-1 and TRBJ2-3, with 8 positions matching TRBD2. The receptor comes from a human donor in good health. CDR3 in amino acids: CSVRGGMTDTQYF. In nucleotides, the CDR3 is TGCAGCGTTCGGGGGGGGATGACAGATACGCAGTATTTT.